This record looks at one T cell receptor (beta chain) sequence and its context. The specificity of this receptor is unknown. Nothing much larger sits one base from this clone, and base qualities are not available. The data were obtained in a study of OX40 agonist ivuxolimab in advanced cancers. A note on the overall study: Ivuxolimab was an agonistic, fully human IgG2 monoclonal antibody directed against OX40 (CD134), a costimulatory receptor. Partial responses occurred in three dose-escalation patients: two with cutaneous melanoma and one with hepatocellular carcinoma. The paper describes the monotherapy dose-escalation part (N ≈ 52 patients) of the phase I trial of ivuxolimab. The point of sequencing TCRbeta in the periphery was to test whether ivuxolimab changed TCR sequence diversity and drove clonal T-cell expansion. The dose-escalation cohort was about 83% male with a mean age of around 64 years, ranging from about 23 to 85. Intravenous ivuxolimab was administered to patients every 2 weeks at six dose levels: 0.01, 0.1, 0.3, 1.5, 3 and 10 mg/kg. Of the 50 or so patients in dose escalation, about 19 had hepatocellular carcinoma, some 15 had melanoma, 9 had renal cell carcinoma and 9 had head and neck cancer. Prior anti-PD-1, anti-PD-L1 or anti-CTLA-4 therapy was permitted, and checkpoint inhibitors had been received by about two fifths of dose-escalation patients. The research as a whole found: Antigen specificity was not determined for the clonally expanded peripheral T cells. In partial responders in the 0.1-3.0 mg/kg groups, normalized peripheral clonal expansion was found to be among the lowest, especially among CD8+ T cells. After ivuxolimab, expanded clones were on average more numerous among CD8+ T cells than among CD4+ T cells. Clonal expansion of both CD4+ and CD8+ blood T cells was observed from baseline to week 6 at doses 0.1 to 3.0 mg/kg. Low levels of normalized T-cell clonal expansion were also shown by some nonresponding patients.

For this chain, trimming is 11 bases at the V end and 0 bases at the J end, and the number of junction bases without a gene match is 3. Via the germline V gene, CDR1 is SNHLY and CDR2 FYNNEI. The CDR3, from cysteine to phenylalanine, totals 13 residues. The read is trimmed to its CDR3 DNA, 39 bases read in frame from base 1. Patients with a history of autoimmune disease or receiving systemic immunosuppression were excluded from the trial. In every dose cohort, peripheral blood was drawn for TCR sequencing at baseline, cycle 4 day 1, and cycle 7 day 1. Samples came from an open-label, multicenter, first-in-human phase I dose-escalation trial of ivuxolimab. The trial enrolled adults with locally advanced or metastatic head and neck squamous cell, hepatocellular, melanoma or renal cell carcinoma. Before TCR sequencing, CD4+ T cells and CD8+ T cells were sorted from peripheral blood as separate populations.

Genomic DNA was isolated from the sorted cells so that the TCRbeta CDR3 region could be sequenced. TCRbeta CDR3 regions were sequenced using the immunoSEQ Assay. TCRdb took over this immuneACCESS table, retaining in-frame rearrangements with V and J assigned. Such tables are incomplete; in checked studies, under half of the missing clones stem from an unresolved V gene, and the remainder is unexplained. This sample is represented by 75,000 to 100,000 clones; under 90% of them were singletons. About 5.5% of the sample is taken by the ten largest. This chain is built from TRBV2 and TRBJ2-1; the junction holds 8 bases that match TRBD2. The origin of this receptor is an adult with an advanced solid tumor such as melanoma, head and neck, liver or kidney cancer. Sample: CD4+ or CD8+ T cells sorted from blood, taken in a trial of the OX40 agonist ivuxolimab. The nucleotides are TGTGCCTCGAGCGGGAGCTCCTACAATGAGCAGTTCTTC. Its protein is CASSGSSYNEQFF.